These 6 T cell receptor beta chains were sequenced from one sample in a study of T cell repertoires in cytomegalovirus infection. These receptors' antigens are unknown. TCRdb fed the reads into MiXCR, producing one record per CDR3 protein. Of approximately 590,000 distinct CDR3 sequences in the sample, around two fifths were seen once. The sequencing here drew on cultured PBMCs, taken from culture after CMV antigen stimulation. The receptors derive from a human donor in good health (CMV status not recorded). Some clones in this sample may be carry-over from other donors' samples.

In this sample, this clonotype turned up a few times. The chain recombines TRBV7-2 with TRBJ2-5, with a possible D match to TRBD2 (7 bases). This CDR3 comprises 15 residues. The germline V gene encodes CDR1 SGHTA and CDR2 FQGNSA. Deletions cut 5 bases from V and 3 bases from J, with 16 bases between. CDR3 amino acids: CASSPGGMDEETQYF. The CDR3 DNA follows: TGTGCCAGCAGCCCGGGGGGCATGGACGAAGAGACCCAGTACTTC.

V gene TRBV7-9 combines with J gene TRBJ1-1, with D possibly matching TRBD1 (5 bases). The ends were cut back, 5 bases at V and 2 bases at J, with 15 bases in the middle. Germline V CDR1 and CDR2: SEHNR, FQNEAQ (reference sequence). This CDR3 is 15 amino acids long. In nucleotides, the CDR3 is TGTGCCAGCAGCGGACCGGGACGGGGAAACACTGAAGCTTTCTTT. It is translated as CASSGPGRGNTEAFF.

This clonotype has more than one count but fewer than ten. The chain links TRBV7-2 to TRBJ1-5, with no clear D. Deletions cut 3 bases from V and 6 bases from J, with 12 bases between. This CDR3 has 14 amino acids. Germline CDR1 SGHTA, CDR2 FQGNSA. The CDR3 DNA is TGTGCCAGCAGCTTCGCAGACGAAAGTCAGCCCCAGCATTTT. Protein: CASSFADESQPQHF. Variable domain in full (rest from reference TRBV7-2 and TRBJ1-5): GAGVSQSPSNKVTEKGKDVELRCDPISGHTALYWYRQSLGQGLEFLIYFQGNSAPDKSGLPSDRFSAERTGGSVSTLTIQRTQQEDSAVYLCASSFADESQPQHFGDGTRLSIL.

In its sample, this clonotype was seen many times. V gene TRBV7-2 combines with J gene TRBJ2-3; TRBD2 aligns across 8 bases. The V and J ends lost 0 bases and 2 bases, in that order; junction bases with no gene match: 7. The germline CDR1 and CDR2 sequences are SGHTA and FQGNSA. CDR3 size: 17 residues. The CDR3 nucleotides are TGTGCCAGCAGCTTAGCGTCCGGGAGGGGTAACACAGATACGCAGTATTTT. Translated, it gives CASSLASGRGNTDTQYF.

This chain uses TRBV25-1 with TRBJ2-7; unclear D gene. V was clipped by 0 bases and J by 5 bases, with 14 bases between them. This CDR3 is built from 15 residues. Germline V gene sequence: CDR1 MGHDK, CDR2 SYGVNS. CDR3 bases: TGTGCCAGCAGTGAATATAGAGGCAGGTACGACGAGCAGTACTTC. Its protein is CASSEYRGRYDEQYF.

This clonotype was found a few times. This CDR3 reads CASSLEGLGRINSYEQYF. The CDR3 DNA is TGTGCCAGCAGCTTAGAGGGTCTAGGGAGGATAAACTCCTACGAGCAGTACTTC. The gene calls are TRBV7-2 and TRBJ2-7, with a possible D match to TRBD2 (6 bases). The V end was cut by 1 base, the J end by 0 bases, with 19 bases between. CDR1 SGHTA and CDR2 FQGNSA come from the germline V gene. The CDR3 is 18 residues long.